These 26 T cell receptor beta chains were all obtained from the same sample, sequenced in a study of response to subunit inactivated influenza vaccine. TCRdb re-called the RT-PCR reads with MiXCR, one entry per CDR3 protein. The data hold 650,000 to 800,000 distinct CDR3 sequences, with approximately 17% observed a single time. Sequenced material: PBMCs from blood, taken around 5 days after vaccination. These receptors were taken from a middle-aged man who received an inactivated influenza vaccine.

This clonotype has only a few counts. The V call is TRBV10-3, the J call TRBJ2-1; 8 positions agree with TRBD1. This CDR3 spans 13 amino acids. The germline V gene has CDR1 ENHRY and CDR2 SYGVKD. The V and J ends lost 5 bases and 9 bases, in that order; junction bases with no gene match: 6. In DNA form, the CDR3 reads TGTGCCATCAGTATAGACAGGGGCAGTGAGCAGTTCTTC. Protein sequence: CAISIDRGSEQFF.

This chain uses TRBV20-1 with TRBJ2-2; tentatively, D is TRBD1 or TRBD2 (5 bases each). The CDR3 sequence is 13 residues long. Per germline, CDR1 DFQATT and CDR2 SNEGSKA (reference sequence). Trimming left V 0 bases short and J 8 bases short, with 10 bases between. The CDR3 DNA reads TGCAGTGCTAGAGATCCATGGGGGGGGGAGCTGTTTTTT. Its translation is CSARDPWGGELFF.

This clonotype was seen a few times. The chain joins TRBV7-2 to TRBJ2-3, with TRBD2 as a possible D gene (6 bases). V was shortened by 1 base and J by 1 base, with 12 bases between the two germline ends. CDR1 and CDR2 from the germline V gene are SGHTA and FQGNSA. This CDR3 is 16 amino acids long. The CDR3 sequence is CASSLVARGGTDTQYF. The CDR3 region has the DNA TGTGCCAGCAGCTTAGTAGCGCGGGGTGGCACAGATACGCAGTATTTT.

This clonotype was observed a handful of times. The CDR3 DNA is TGTGCCAGCAGCTCAGAGACAGGGTCGGAGACCCAGTACTTC. Encoded protein: CASSSETGSETQYF. The gene calls are TRBV7-8 and TRBJ2-5; 7 bases line up with TRBD1. CDR1 is SGHVS, CDR2 FQNEAQ, per germline. This CDR3 spans 14 amino acids. The J segment lost 5 bases and the V segment lost 4 bases, leaving 7 bases of the junction unmatched.

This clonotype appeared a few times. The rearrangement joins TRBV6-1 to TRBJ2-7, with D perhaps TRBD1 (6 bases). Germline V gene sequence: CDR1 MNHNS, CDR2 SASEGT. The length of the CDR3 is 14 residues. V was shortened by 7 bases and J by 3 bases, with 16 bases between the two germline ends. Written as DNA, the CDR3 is TGTGCCAGCACAGGACACCAAGGGGGCTACGAGCAGTACTTC. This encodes CASTGHQGGYEQYF.

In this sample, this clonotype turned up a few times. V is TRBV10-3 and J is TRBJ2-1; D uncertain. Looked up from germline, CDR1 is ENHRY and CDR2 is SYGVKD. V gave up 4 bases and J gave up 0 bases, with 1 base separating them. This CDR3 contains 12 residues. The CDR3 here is CAISVSYNEQFF. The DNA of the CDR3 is TGTGCCATCAGTGTCTCCTACAATGAGCAGTTCTTC.

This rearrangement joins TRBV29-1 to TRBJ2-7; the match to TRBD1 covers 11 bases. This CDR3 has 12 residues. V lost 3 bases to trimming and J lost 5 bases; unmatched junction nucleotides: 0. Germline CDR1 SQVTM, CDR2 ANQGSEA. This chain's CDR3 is CSVEGQGDEQYF. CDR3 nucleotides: TGCAGCGTTGAGGGACAGGGGGACGAGCAGTACTTC.

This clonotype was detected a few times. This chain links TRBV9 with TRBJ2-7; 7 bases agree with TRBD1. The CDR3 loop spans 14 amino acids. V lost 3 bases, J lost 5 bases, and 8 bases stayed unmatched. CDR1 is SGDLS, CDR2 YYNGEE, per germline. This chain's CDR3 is CASSASDRSHEQYF. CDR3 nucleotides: TGTGCCAGCAGCGCCTCGGACAGGTCCCACGAGCAGTACTTC. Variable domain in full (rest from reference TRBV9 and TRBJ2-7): DSGVTQTPKHLITATGQRVTLRCSPRSGDLSVYWYQQSLDQGLQFLIQYYNGEERAKGNILERFSAQQFPDLHSELNLSSLELGDSALYFCASSASDRSHEQYFGPGTRLTVT.

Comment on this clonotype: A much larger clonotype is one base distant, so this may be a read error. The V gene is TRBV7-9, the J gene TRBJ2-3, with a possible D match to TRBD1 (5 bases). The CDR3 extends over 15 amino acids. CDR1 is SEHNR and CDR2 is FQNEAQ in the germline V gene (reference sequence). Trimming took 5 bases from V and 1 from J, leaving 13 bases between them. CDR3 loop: CASSVRQIGTDTQYF. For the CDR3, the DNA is TGTGCCAGCAGCGTGAGACAGATAGGCACAGATACGCAGTATTTT.

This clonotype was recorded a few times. The CDR3 protein is CASSQGTGFNQPQHF. CDR3 coding DNA: TGTGCCAGCAGTCAGGGGACAGGGTTCAATCAGCCCCAGCATTTT. This chain uses TRBV28 with TRBJ1-5, with 9 nucleotides matching TRBD1. Germline V gives CDR1 MDHEN, CDR2 SYDVKM. The CDR3 has 15 amino acids. V shed 5 bases and J 3 bases; nucleotides not matched to a gene: 5. Complete variable domain (other parts from reference TRBV28 and TRBJ1-5): DVKVTQSSRYLVKRTGEKVFLECVQDMDHENMFWYRQDPGLGLRLIYFSYDVKMKEKGDIPEGYSVSREKKERFSLILESASTNQTSMYLCASSQGTGFNQPQHFGDGTRLSIL.

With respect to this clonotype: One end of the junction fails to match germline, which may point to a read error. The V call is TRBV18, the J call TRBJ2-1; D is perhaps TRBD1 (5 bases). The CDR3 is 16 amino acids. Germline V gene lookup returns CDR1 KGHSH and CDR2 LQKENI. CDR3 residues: CASSPLLQGVYNEQFF. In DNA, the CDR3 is TGTGCCAGCTCGCCACTTTTACAAGGGGTTTACAATGAGCAGTTCTTC.

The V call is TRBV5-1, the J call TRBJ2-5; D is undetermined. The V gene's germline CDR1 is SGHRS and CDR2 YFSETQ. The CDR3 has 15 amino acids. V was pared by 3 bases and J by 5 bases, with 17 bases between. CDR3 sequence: CASSWTPIKSETQYF. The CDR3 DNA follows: TGCGCCAGCAGCTGGACGCCCATTAAAAGCGAGACCCAGTACTTC.

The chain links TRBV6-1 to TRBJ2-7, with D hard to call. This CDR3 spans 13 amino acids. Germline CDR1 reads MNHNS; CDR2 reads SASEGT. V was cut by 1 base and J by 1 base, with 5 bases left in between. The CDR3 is CASSEGLSYEQYF. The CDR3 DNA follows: TGTGCCAGCAGTGAAGGGTTATCCTACGAGCAGTACTTC.

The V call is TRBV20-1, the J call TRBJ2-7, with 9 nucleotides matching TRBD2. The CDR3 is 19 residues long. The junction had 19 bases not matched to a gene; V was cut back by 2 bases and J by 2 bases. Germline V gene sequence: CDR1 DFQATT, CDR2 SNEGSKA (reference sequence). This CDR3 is CSARFPPHRISGSTYEQYF. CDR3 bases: TGCAGTGCTAGATTTCCCCCACATAGAATTAGCGGGAGTACCTACGAGCAGTACTTC.

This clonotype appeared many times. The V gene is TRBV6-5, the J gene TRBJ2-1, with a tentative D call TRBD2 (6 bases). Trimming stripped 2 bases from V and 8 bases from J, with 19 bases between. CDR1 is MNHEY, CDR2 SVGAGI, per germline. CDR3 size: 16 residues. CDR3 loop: CASSYRETSLNDEQFF. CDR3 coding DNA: TGTGCCAGCAGTTACAGAGAGACTAGTCTTAACGATGAGCAGTTCTTC.

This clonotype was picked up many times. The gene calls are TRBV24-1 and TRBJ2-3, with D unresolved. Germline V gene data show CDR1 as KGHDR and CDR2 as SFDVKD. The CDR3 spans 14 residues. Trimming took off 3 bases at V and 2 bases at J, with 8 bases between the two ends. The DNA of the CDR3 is TGTGCCACCAGTGATCCCCAAGCCACAGATACGCAGTATTTT. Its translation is CATSDPQATDTQYF.

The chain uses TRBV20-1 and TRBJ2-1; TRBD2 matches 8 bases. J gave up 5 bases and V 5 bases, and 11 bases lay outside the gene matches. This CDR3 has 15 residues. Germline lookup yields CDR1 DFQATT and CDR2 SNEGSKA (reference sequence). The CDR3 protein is CSAVTGTSPHNEQFF. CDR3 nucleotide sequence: TGCAGTGCTGTAACCGGGACTAGTCCCCACAATGAGCAGTTCTTC.

In DNA, the CDR3 is TGTGCCAGCAGTTCCCGGGGCAGGGCGGGCAACAATGAGCAGTTCTTC. Encoded protein: CASSSRGRAGNNEQFF. V usage is TRBV6-5 and J usage is TRBJ2-1; D is perhaps TRBD1 or TRBD2 (5 bases each). Between the trimmed V and J ends, which lost 4 bases and 5 bases, there was a span of 18 bases. In germline, CDR1 is MNHEY, CDR2 SVGAGI. The CDR3 is 16 amino acids.

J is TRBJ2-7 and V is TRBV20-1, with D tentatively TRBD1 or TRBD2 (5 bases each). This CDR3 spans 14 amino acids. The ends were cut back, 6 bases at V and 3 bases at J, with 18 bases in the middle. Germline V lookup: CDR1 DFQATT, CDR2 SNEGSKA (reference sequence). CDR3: CSAPPGPVGYEQYF. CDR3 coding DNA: TGCAGTGCCCCTCCGGGACCAGTCGGCTACGAGCAGTACTTC.

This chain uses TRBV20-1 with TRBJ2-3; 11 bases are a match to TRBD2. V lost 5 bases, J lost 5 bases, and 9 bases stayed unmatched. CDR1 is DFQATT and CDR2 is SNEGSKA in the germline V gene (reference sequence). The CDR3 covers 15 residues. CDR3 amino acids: CSAHPETSGVDTQYF. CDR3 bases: TGCAGTGCTCACCCCGAGACTAGCGGGGTAGATACGCAGTATTTT.

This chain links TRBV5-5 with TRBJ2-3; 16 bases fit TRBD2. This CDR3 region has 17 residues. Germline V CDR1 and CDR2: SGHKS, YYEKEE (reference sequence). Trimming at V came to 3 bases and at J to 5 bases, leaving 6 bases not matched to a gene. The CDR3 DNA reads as TGTGCCAGCAGCTACGGGACTAGCGGGAGGGATGGAGATACGCAGTATTTT. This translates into CASSYGTSGRDGDTQYF. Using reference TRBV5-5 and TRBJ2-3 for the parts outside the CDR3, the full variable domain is DAGVTQSPTHLIKTRGQQVTLRCSPISGHKSVSWYQQVLGQGPQFIFQYYEKEERGRGNFPDRFSARQFPNYSSELNVNALLLGDSALYLCASSYGTSGRDGDTQYFGPGTRLTVL.

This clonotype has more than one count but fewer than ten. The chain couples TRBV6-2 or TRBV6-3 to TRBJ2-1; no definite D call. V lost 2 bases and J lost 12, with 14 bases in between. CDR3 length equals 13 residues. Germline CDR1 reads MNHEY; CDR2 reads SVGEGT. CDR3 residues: CASSYPIKVVQFF. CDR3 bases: TGTGCCAGCAGTTACCCCATCAAGGTCGTGCAGTTCTTC.

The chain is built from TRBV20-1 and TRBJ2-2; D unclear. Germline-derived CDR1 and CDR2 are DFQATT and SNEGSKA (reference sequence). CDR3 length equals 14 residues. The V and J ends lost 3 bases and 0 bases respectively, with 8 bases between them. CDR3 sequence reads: CSASPRSNTGELFF. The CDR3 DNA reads TGCAGTGCTAGCCCCAGGTCGAACACCGGGGAGCTGTTTTTT.

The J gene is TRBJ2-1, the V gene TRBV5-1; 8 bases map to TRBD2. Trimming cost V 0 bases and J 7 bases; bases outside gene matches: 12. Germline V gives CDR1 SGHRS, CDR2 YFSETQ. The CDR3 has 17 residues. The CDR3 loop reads CASSLDVRRGAGNEQFF. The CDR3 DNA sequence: TGCGCCAGCAGCTTGGATGTAAGGCGGGGGGCGGGGAATGAGCAGTTCTTC.

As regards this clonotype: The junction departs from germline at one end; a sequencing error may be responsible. Here the CDR3 DNA reads TGTGCCAGCAGCTGGGGACCCCGGGACGCAGACTTC. Translation gives CASSWGPRDADF. The chain couples TRBV7-9 to TRBJ2-5; D may correspond to TRBD1 or TRBD2 (5 bases each). Germline V gene sequence: CDR1 SEHNR, CDR2 FQNEAQ (reference sequence). This CDR3 comprises 12 residues.

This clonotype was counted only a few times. The CDR3 spells CASSLWGSTGTAAFEQYF. The CDR3 nucleotides are TGCGCCAGCAGCTTGTGGGGATCTACCGGGACTGCCGCTTTCGAGCAGTACTTC. The rearrangement joins TRBV5-1 to TRBJ2-7, with D maybe TRBD2 (6 bases). Trimming removed 1 base at V and 6 bases at J, with 26 bases between. Germline loops: CDR1 SGHRS, CDR2 YFSETQ. This CDR3 comprises 18 residues.